The 25 T cell receptor beta chains in this list originate from one sample, sequenced in a study of cytomegalovirus exposure and HLA in healthy donors. Primers included in the PCR were 60 Vbeta and 13 Jbeta primers. Sequenced by immunoSEQ multiplex PCR; TCRdb stores in-frame clones only, minus some. The sample contains approximately 250,000 clones, around 80% of which appear only once. Material: PBMCs. The receptors were gathered from a boy between 5 and 17 years old in good health and CMV-seronegative.

This clone has only one observation. The chain couples TRBV14 to TRBJ1-6; 8 nucleotides agree with TRBD1. The germline gives CDR1 SGHDN, CDR2 FVKESK. CDR3 size: 16 residues. J was trimmed by 9 bases and V by 5 bases; bases with no gene match: 12. CDR3 sequence reads: CASSVRTGSISSPLHF. DNA of the CDR3: TGTGCCAGCAGCGTCCGGACAGGGAGTATTAGTTCACCCCTCCACTTT.

The chain couples TRBV5-4 to TRBJ1-2; tentatively, D is TRBD1 (6 bases). The CDR3 is 13 amino acids. V was shortened by 1 base and J by 3 bases, with 7 bases between the two germline ends. Germline CDR1 and CDR2: SGHNT and YYREEE (reference sequence). The DNA of the CDR3 is TGTGCCAGCAGCTTGCAGGGGTACTATGGCTACACCTTC. Translating gives CASSLQGYYGYTF. The whole variable domain, filled in from reference TRBV5-4 and TRBJ1-2, reads ETGVTQSPTHLIKTRGQQVTLRCSSQSGHNTVSWYQQALGQGPQFIFQYYREEENGRGNFPPRFSGLQFPNYSSELNVNALELDDSALYLCASSLQGYYGYTFGSGTRLTVV.

The gene calls are TRBV5-1 and TRBJ1-1; D is uncertain. CDR1 is SGHRS, CDR2 YFSETQ, per germline. This CDR3 has 14 amino acids. The V and J ends lost 4 bases and 4 bases respectively, with 14 bases between them. The CDR3 sequence: CASSPRSAGTEAFF. CDR3 DNA sequence: TGCGCCAGCAGCCCTCGAAGTGCGGGCACTGAAGCTTTCTTT.

The chain recombines TRBV11-3 with TRBJ2-3, with 9 bases lining up with TRBD2. Per the germline V gene, CDR1 is SGHNT and CDR2 is YENEEA. The CDR3 sequence is 15 residues long. J lost 2 bases, V lost 4 bases, and 4 bases had no gene match. In nucleotides, the CDR3 is TGTGCCAGCAGCTCCGGACTAGCGATCACAGATACGCAGTATTTT. Translating it yields CASSSGLAITDTQYF.

This clone showed up just once. The V and J genes are TRBV7-9 and TRBJ1-2, with TRBD1 identical over 8 bases. Germline loops: CDR1 SEHNR, CDR2 FQNEAQ (reference sequence). V shed 5 bases and J 5 bases; nucleotides not matched to a gene: 7. CDR3 length: 14 residues. The chain's CDR3 is CASSQEQGAYGYTF. The CDR3 bases are TGTGCCAGCAGCCAAGAGCAGGGGGCATATGGCTACACCTTC. Using reference TRBV7-9 and TRBJ1-2 for the parts outside the CDR3, the full variable domain is DTGVSQNPRHKITKRGQNVTFRCDPISEHNRLYWYRQTLGQGPEFLTYFQNEAQLEKSRLLSDRFSAERPKGSFSTLEIQRTEQGDSAMYLCASSQEQGAYGYTFGSGTRLTVV.

The chain uses TRBV11-3 and TRBJ1-5, with D possibly TRBD1 on 5 matching bases. Germline CDR1 is SGHNT and CDR2 is YENEEA. Trimming stripped 0 bases from V and 6 bases from J, with 6 bases between. This CDR3 spans 13 amino acids. CDR3 sequence (DNA): TGTGCCAGCAGCTTAGATGACAGTCAGCCCCAGCATTTT. This encodes CASSLDDSQPQHF. Combining the CDR3 with reference TRBV11-3 and TRBJ1-5 gives the whole variable domain EAGVVQSPRYKIIEKKQPVAFWCNPISGHNTLYWYLQNLGQGPELLIRYENEEAVDDSQLPKDRFSAERLKGVDSTLKIQPAELGDSAVYLCASSLDDSQPQHFGDGTRLSIL.

This clone has just one count. The chain employs TRBV19 and TRBJ1-2, with TRBD1 matching over 8 bases. J was trimmed by 7 bases and V by 5 bases; bases with no gene match: 9. The CDR3 spans 14 residues. In germline, CDR1 is LNHDA, CDR2 SQIVND (reference sequence). CDR3 residues: CASSSARGRTGYTF. The DNA for the CDR3 is TGTGCCAGTAGTTCTGCCAGGGGGCGGACTGGCTACACCTTC.

This sequence joins TRBV18 and TRBJ2-2; 11 nucleotides agree with TRBD1. The V segment lost 5 bases and the J segment 5 bases; nucleotides outside the gene matches: 4. Germline V lookup: CDR1 KGHSH, CDR2 LQKENI. The CDR3 extends over 15 amino acids. CDR3 nucleotide sequence: TGTGCCAGCTCATCGGGACAGGGGGTAACCGGGGAGCTGTTTTTT. It is translated as CASSSGQGVTGELFF.

The chain carries TRBV7-6 and TRBJ2-3; D remains ambiguous. The CDR3 runs to 12 residues. Germline V gene data show CDR1 as SGHVS and CDR2 as FNYEAQ. V was cut by 3 bases and J by 5 bases, with 6 bases left in between. As DNA, the CDR3 is TGTGCCAGCAGCTTTGATAGAGATACGCAGTATTTT. It is translated as CASSFDRDTQYF.

This clone appeared a single time. This chain connects TRBV30 to TRBJ2-2; D not certain. Germline V gene data show CDR1 as GTSNPN and CDR2 as SVGIG (reference sequence). V was shortened by 1 base and J by 0 bases, with 6 bases between the two germline ends. The CDR3 extends over 14 amino acids. CDR3 DNA sequence: TGTGCCTGGAGTGAAACAGCGAACACCGGGGAGCTGTTTTTT. It specifies CAWSETANTGELFF.

The V gene is TRBV6-1, the J gene TRBJ2-3; 9 bases match TRBD1. Germline-derived CDR1 and CDR2 are MNHNS and SASEGT. The CDR3 covers 17 residues. V dropped 4 bases and J dropped 4; count of bases not matched to a gene: 12. This CDR3 is CASSVQTGGLPADTQYF. The CDR3 nucleotides read TGTGCCAGCAGTGTACAGACAGGGGGTTTACCCGCAGATACGCAGTATTTT.

The chain is built from TRBV2 and TRBJ2-5; D is ambiguous. This CDR3 spans 13 amino acids. The germline V and J ends were trimmed by 7 bases and 3 bases, with 12 bases remaining between them. CDR1 and CDR2 from the germline V gene are SNHLY and FYNNEI. In DNA, the CDR3 is TGTGCCAGCAAATGGAGTACCAAAGAGACCCAGTACTTC. Translating gives CASKWSTKETQYF.

DNA for the CDR3: TGTGCCAGCAGCTCAGGGGAGGGGCTCGGCTACACCTTC. Protein sequence: CASSSGEGLGYTF. The rearrangement uses TRBV11-3 and TRBJ1-2, with TRBD1 as a possible D gene (6 bases). V lost 4 bases, J lost 8 bases, and 14 bases lay in between. The CDR3 loop spans 13 amino acids. Germline V gene lookup returns CDR1 SGHNT and CDR2 YENEEA.

The rearrangement links TRBV6-5 to TRBJ2-7; 13 bases match TRBD2. Germline-derived CDR1 and CDR2 are MNHEY and SVGAGI. J gave up 4 bases and V 6 bases, and 6 bases lay outside the gene matches. The CDR3 extends over 15 amino acids. The DNA for the CDR3 is TGTGCCAGCAGGGTAGGACTAGCGGGAGTATACGAGCAGTACTTC. Amino acids: CASRVGLAGVYEQYF.

This chain links TRBV18 with TRBJ2-3; the D is unclear. Between the trimmed V and J ends, which lost 3 bases and 0 bases, there was a span of 22 bases. CDR1 is KGHSH, CDR2 LQKENI, per germline. The CDR3 consists of 19 residues. The CDR3 DNA reads as TGTGCCAGCTCACCGAGACTTTATAGTAAACTCTCTAGCACAGATACGCAGTATTTT. Translation gives CASSPRLYSKLSSTDTQYF.

The rearrangement uses TRBV15 and TRBJ1-4; 7 bases are a match to TRBD1. The length of the CDR3 is 15 residues. The germline gives CDR1 LNHNV, CDR2 YYDKDF (reference sequence). V shed 4 bases, J shed 7 bases, and the junction held 9 bases outside the gene matches. The CDR3 sequence: CATSTSRQGGEKLFF. Written as DNA, the CDR3 is TGTGCCACCAGCACAAGTCGACAGGGTGGTGAAAAACTGTTTTTT.

The chain joins TRBV7-8 to TRBJ1-3, with TRBD1 matching 7 bases. Trimming cost V 4 bases and J 4 bases; bases outside gene matches: 10. CDR3 size: 16 residues. In germline, CDR1 is SGHVS, CDR2 FQNEAQ. CDR3 nucleotide sequence: TGTGCCAGCAGCTGGGGACAGCCCGCCGGAGGAAACACCATATATTTT. As protein: CASSWGQPAGGNTIYF. Based on the CDR3 plus reference TRBV7-8 and TRBJ1-3, the full variable domain is GAGVSQSPRYKVAKRGQDVALRCDPISGHVSLFWYQQALGQGPEFLTYFQNEAQLDKSGLPSDRFFAERPEGSVSTLKIQRTQQEDSAVYLCASSWGQPAGGNTIYFGEGSWLTVV.

There are a few counts of this clone. The chain combines TRBV19 with TRBJ1-4, with D possibly TRBD1 on 6 matching bases. This CDR3 spans 14 amino acids. The germline V and J ends were trimmed by 5 bases and 10 bases, with 17 bases remaining between them. Germline V gene data show CDR1 as LNHDA and CDR2 as SQIVND (reference sequence). This CDR3 is CASSEGGARGKLFF. In DNA form, the CDR3 reads TGTGCCAGTAGTGAAGGGGGGGCGCGGGGAAAACTGTTTTTT.

V gene TRBV5-4 combines with J gene TRBJ1-2; D is ambiguous. Germline V gives CDR1 SGHNT, CDR2 YYREEE (reference sequence). The CDR3 is 15 residues long. V lost 5 bases to trimming and J lost 1 base, with 15 bases between them. The CDR3 spells CASRPIRRSNYGYTF. CDR3 in DNA: TGTGCCAGCAGGCCTATTAGGAGGAGTAACTATGGCTACACCTTC.

This clone came up once. V usage is TRBV28 and J usage is TRBJ2-4; perhaps TRBD2 as D (5 bases). Trimming cost V 6 bases and J 6 bases, with 18 bases left between them. CDR1 and CDR2 (germline): MDHEN, SYDVKM. This CDR3 contains 15 residues. The CDR3 here is CASSPIYGKRNIQYF. CDR3 nucleotides: TGTGCCAGCAGCCCTATTTACGGGAAGAGAAACATTCAGTACTTC.

There are a few counts of this clone. V and J are TRBV6-5 and TRBJ1-1; D perhaps matches TRBD1 (5 bases). The CDR3 is 11 amino acids. Trimming took off 6 bases at V and 9 bases at J, with 11 bases between the two ends. CDR1 and CDR2 (germline): MNHEY, SVGAGI. The CDR3: CASRKGDQAFF. The CDR3 DNA sequence: TGTGCCAGCAGGAAAGGGGATCAAGCTTTCTTT.

The chain uses TRBV7-2 and TRBJ2-2, with a tentative D call TRBD2 (5 bases). The V end lost 8 bases, the J end lost 6 bases, and 16 bases lay between the germline ends. This CDR3 is 14 amino acids long. CDR1 and CDR2 (germline): SGHTA, FQGNSA. The chain's CDR3 is CASAGLGTAGELFF. As DNA, the CDR3 is TGTGCCAGCGCGGGTCTAGGTACCGCCGGGGAGCTGTTTTTT.

The CDR3 region has the DNA TGCGCCAGCAGCCCGGAGCCATTACTCTTACTAGCGGGAGCCAAAAACATTCAGTACTTC. This gives the protein CASSPEPLLLLAGAKNIQYF. The V gene is TRBV4-1, the J gene TRBJ2-4; TRBD2 agrees at 9 bases. This CDR3 is built from 20 residues. Germline CDR1 MGHRA, CDR2 YSYEKL. Trimming took 4 bases from V and 0 from J; bases not matched to a gene: 16.

The chain combines TRBV11-1 with TRBJ2-4; 8 nucleotides align to TRBD2. The ends lost 5 bases at V and 1 base at J; junction bases unmatched: 13. CDR1 and CDR2 (germline): SGHAT, FQDESV (reference sequence). CDR3 length: 18 residues. The DNA of the CDR3 is TGTGCCAGCAGCCTCACGGGAGGGCCACGAGGTGCCAAAAACATTCAGTACTTC. As protein: CASSLTGGPRGAKNIQYF. The variable domain in full, with the rest retrieved from reference TRBV11-1 and TRBJ2-4, is EAEVAQSPRYKITEKSQAVAFWCDPISGHATLYWYRQILGQGPELLVQFQDESVVDDSQLPKDRFSAERLKGVDSTLKIQPAELGDSAMYLCASSLTGGPRGAKNIQYFGAGTRLSVL.

The chain is built from TRBV6-4 and TRBJ1-2; 7 nucleotides match TRBD1. J was trimmed by 4 bases and V by 5 bases; bases with no gene match: 4. The CDR3 runs to 13 residues. The V gene's germline CDR1 is MRHNA and CDR2 SNTAGT. For the CDR3, the DNA is TGTGCCAGCAGTTTAGGGGGCCTCTATGGCTACACCTTC. Its protein product is CASSLGGLYGYTF.